The entry that follows covers one T cell receptor (beta chain) sequence. Its antigen remains unidentified. These data belong to a study of vaccination effects on CD4 cells after COVID-19. Study-wide background: The median interval between the second dose and post-vaccine sampling was 72 days. Study-level findings and limits: The study found marked clonal contraction of infection- and vaccine-induced clones late after vaccination. The authors studied few convalescent patients and collected no early post-infection timepoints.

The culture ran for roughly 10 days before CD4+ T cells were isolated. Participants were vaccinated with two doses of either the BNT162b2 or mRNA-1273 vaccine. The V end was cut by 3 bases, the J end by 5 bases, with 17 bases between. Germline V gene lookup returns CDR1 MGHDK and CDR2 SYGVNS. This CDR3 comprises 16 residues. TCRdb's copy holds only in-frame clones and misses some; the assay was immunoSEQ multiplex PCR. The sample includes about 8,900 clones, 65% to 80% seen only once; the top ten take 11%. J is TRBJ1-5 and V is TRBV25-1, with D tentatively TRBD1 (5 bases). The sample in question was CD4+ T cells from PBMCs cultured without peptide, obtained after COVID-19 vaccination. The sequence came from a human donor who received a COVID-19 vaccine. The CDR3 coding sequence is TGTGCCAGCAGTGATGGTGGGGGAGAGGGGTATCAGCCCCAGCATTTT. Translation: CASSDGGGEGYQPQHF.